The present entry profiles one T cell receptor (beta chain) with its context. Its antigen is as yet unknown. TCRdb's copy holds only in-frame clones and misses some; the assay was immunoSEQ multiplex PCR. This sample carries 90,000 to 100,000 clones, roughly 84% of them seen once, and the ten largest clones take over 12%. This sample stems from a study of T cell responses to AZD1222 COVID-19 vaccine. Second-dose recipients at about 4 or about 12 weeks were treated as one pooled group. Study observations and caveats: Within unmutated variant regions lay the reported targets of nearly half of spike-specific TCRs. CD4 TCRs associated with vaccination spanned spike, dominating at 160-218 and 743-854.

Trimming cost V 5 bases and J 0 bases, with 12 bases left between them. Looked up from germline, CDR1 is SGHTA and CDR2 is FQGTGA. This CDR3 has 15 residues. The chain employs TRBV7-3 and TRBJ2-3; no firm D call. The sequencing here drew on peripheral blood, taken 28 days after the second AZD1222 dose. This sequence originates from an adult who received the AZD1222 COVID-19 vaccine. The CDR3 here is CASSQYGSSTDTQYF. The CDR3 DNA sequence: TGTGCCAGCAGCCAATACGGGTCGAGCACAGATACGCAGTATTTT. The full variable domain, in which reference TRBV7-3 and TRBJ2-3 provide the parts outside the CDR3, is GAGVSQTPSNKVTEKGKYVELRCDPISGHTALYWYRQSLGQGPEFLIYFQGTGAADDSGLPNDRFFAVRPEGSVSTLKIQRTERGDSAVYLCASSQYGSSTDTQYFGPGTRLTVL.